This T cell receptor (beta chain) comes out of a study of graft-versus-host responses after intestinal transplantation (dated by TCRdb to the early 2020s). Broadly, across the study: The transplants that recipients got were multivisceral, liver-intestinal, or isolated intestinal. Anti-thymocyte globulin induction was given to all recipients, followed by maintenance tacrolimus and steroids for two to four years. After intestinal transplantation, graft-versus-host and host-versus-graft alloreactive T cell clones were followed in the graft, circulation and bone marrow using bulk TCR-beta CDR3 sequencing. To identify alloreactive clones, pre-transplant mixed lymphocyte reaction products were sequenced and compared with unstimulated pre-transplant donor and recipient T cells. Of the 20 to 25 intestinal transplant recipients enrolled in the cohort, one of whom was a retransplant, a few patients without pretransplant specimens were excluded. Donor T cell macrochimerism was defined as a peak of at least 4% donor T cells among recipient peripheral blood mononuclear cells. Instead of going to the commercial service, samples from three later patients were sequenced in-house on an Illumina MiSeq and processed with MiXCR.

A note on this clone: This receptor's antigen is unknown. The sample holds no much larger clone one base away, and base qualities are not on file.

The time point label for this specimen denotes: cells obtained before transplantation from donor or recipient. CD3+CD4+ and CD3+CD8+ populations were FACS-sorted from unstimulated pre-transplant donor and recipient cells taken from spleen or lymph nodes. On the study overall, not on this receptor specifically: The conclusions were limited by the relatively low number and heterogeneity of the intestinal transplant patients. GvH clones were found in recipient bone marrow, and some of the GvH clones appeared earlier in ileal mucosa or blood, which is consistent with an intestinal mucosal origin. Patients with donor T cell macrochimerism had high GvH to HvG T cell clonal ratios in their allografts. Early after transplant, declines in HvG clones were associated with peak levels of circulating GvH clones.

The library was generated by the immunoSEQ multiplex PCR assay. For most patients, genomic DNA was isolated with the Qiagen DNeasy Blood and Tissue Kit and shipped frozen to Adaptive Biotechnologies for TCR sequencing. For most patients, high-throughput TCR-beta CDR3 sequencing of genomic DNA was performed by Adaptive Biotechnologies. Per the authors' processing: Adaptive's ImmunoSEQ software was the source of the TCR sequencing data for 18 patients, while a few other patients were processed with MiXCR and VDJtools. CD4 versus CD8 sorting errors were corrected by removing sequences found in both subsets at a frequency ratio below 5:1. CDR3 nucleotide sequences shared between donor and recipient were removed because the origin of such sequences could not be assigned. At least 2-fold expansion over unstimulated cells and a minimum CFSE-low frequency of 0.002% (template counts) or 0.001% (read counts) were required for clones to be classified as alloreactive. Clones were considered mappable if detected in sequenced pre-transplant spleen, lymph node, or MLR CFSE-low populations of the donor or recipient. The cumulative frequency of alloreactive clones was calculated as a percentage of all sequences, weighted by copy number. TCRdb's version of the immuneACCESS table is confined to in-frame rearrangements and falls short of the full clone set. An unresolved V gene accounts for under half of the shortfall where checked; the remainder is of unknown origin. For V, J and clone size, that table is used; D and trimming come from the DNA. The sample data list more than 85,000 clones, and roughly 91% of these were observed just once. The ten most abundant clones make up 1.5% to 2.5% of the sample.

At the junction V is shortened by 4 bases and J by 2 bases; bases outside the gene matches: 2. The germline V gene supplies CDR1 MNHEY and CDR2 SVGAGI. The CDR3 measures 16 amino acids from cysteine to phenylalanine. The read is trimmed to its CDR3 DNA, 48 bases read in frame from base 1. This specimen consisted of unstimulated CD8+ T cells sorted from spleen or lymph node cells, obtained before intestinal transplant. The chain is made from TRBV6-5 and TRBJ2-6, with 10 central nucleotides matching TRBD2. This receptor was identified in a human donor who received an intestinal transplant. The nucleotide sequence is given as TGTGCCAGCAGTTCTAGCGGGGGAGCTGGGGCCAACGTCCTGACTTTC. This encodes CASSSSGGAGANVLTF.